These 27 T cell receptor beta chains were sequenced from one sample in a study of low-dose radiotherapy and immunotherapy resistance in tumors. Described time point: before trial treatment. Gene-specific TRAV and TRBV primers were used for first-strand cDNA, covering alpha and beta chains. A constant-region primer paired with the V-primer adapter amplified TCRs over about 20 PCR cycles. TCRdb re-called the reads with MiXCR, one entry per CDR3 protein. Of roughly 36,000 distinct CDR3 sequences in the sample, about 28% were seen once. Material: PBMCs, obtained before treatment. These receptors all come from a male donor with gallbladder cancer.

The chain links TRBV6-8 to TRBJ1-5; D is unclear. Per germline, CDR1 MNHGY and CDR2 SAAAGT. CDR3 length: 15 residues. V was shortened by 5 bases and J by 3 bases, with 14 bases between the two germline ends. The DNA of the CDR3 is TGTGCCAGCAGTGAAGCTTGGGCAGTCAATCAGCCCCAGCATTTT. It yields the protein CASSEAWAVNQPQHF.

This clonotype came up many times. The chain combines TRBV29-1 with TRBJ1-2, with D uncertain. The CDR3 totals 14 residues. CDR1 and CDR2 (germline): SQVTM, ANQGSEA. The V end was cut by 0 bases, the J end by 1 base, with 9 bases between. The chain's CDR3 is CSVEEGGVNYGYTF. The CDR3 DNA reads as TGCAGCGTTGAAGAAGGAGGAGTTAACTATGGCTACACCTTC.

This clonotype was seen at least ten times. The V gene is TRBV20-1, the J gene TRBJ2-5; D not certain. This CDR3 spans 15 amino acids. Trimming shortened V by 0 bases and J by 1 base, and 12 bases separated the two germline ends. CDR1 DFQATT and CDR2 SNEGSKA come from the germline V gene (reference sequence). CDR3 nucleotides: TGCAGTGCTAGAGAAGAGCGTGGATCCCAAGAGACCCAGTACTTC. It translates to CSAREERGSQETQYF.

The chain carries TRBV3-1 and TRBJ1-5; D is ambiguous. Trimming removed 5 bases from V and 1 base from J, with 9 bases in between. Germline V gene lookup returns CDR1 LGHDT and CDR2 YNNKEL (reference sequence). This CDR3 is 14 amino acids long. In nucleotides, the CDR3 is TGTGCCAGCAGCGACCGGACGAGCAATCAGCCCCAGCATTTT. Translation gives CASSDRTSNQPQHF.

This clonotype was detected many times. This chain joins TRBV2 and TRBJ2-1; a possible D gene is TRBD2 (5 bases). CDR1 SNHLY and CDR2 FYNNEI come from the germline V gene. Trimming removed 6 bases from V and 6 bases from J, with 15 bases in between. The CDR3 covers 14 residues. The CDR3 loop reads CASRSGATTNEQFF. Written as DNA, the CDR3 is TGTGCCAGCAGAAGCGGAGCTACGACCAATGAGCAGTTCTTC.

This chain connects TRBV4-3 to TRBJ2-3; D might be TRBD2 (6 bases). This CDR3 contains 16 residues. The germline V gene encodes CDR1 LGHNA and CDR2 YSLEER. V shed 3 bases and J shed 6 bases, with 19 bases lying between them. CDR3 protein: CASSHVGGPELDTQYF. The CDR3 DNA is TGCGCCAGCAGCCACGTTGGAGGGCCGGAGTTGGATACGCAGTATTTT.

Only a few counts were recorded for this clonotype. This chain uses TRBV5-3 with TRBJ2-1; a possible D gene is TRBD1 (6 bases). TRBV5-3 has ORF status, its function being uncertain. V shed 8 bases and J shed 8 bases, with 17 bases lying between them. The CDR3 consists of 13 residues. This chain's CDR3 is CASSILQGYEQFF. The CDR3, as DNA: TGTGCCAGCAGCATCCTACAGGGCTATGAGCAGTTCTTC.

This clonotype was recorded at least ten times. The chain joins TRBV5-1 to TRBJ2-5, with D possibly being TRBD2 (6 bases). CDR1 is SGHRS, CDR2 YFSETQ, per germline. This CDR3 region has 13 residues. With 6 bases removed from V and 5 bases from J, the gap between germline ends came to 14 bases. The CDR3 DNA follows: TGCGCCAGCAAGTCCGGGAGCCTGGAGACCCAGTACTTC. Translated, it gives CASKSGSLETQYF.

The chain couples TRBV6-5 to TRBJ2-4; D is tentatively TRBD1 or TRBD2 (6 bases each). V was cut by 11 bases and J by 1 base, with 9 bases left in between. The germline V gene has CDR1 MNHEY and CDR2 SVGAGI. This CDR3 has 12 amino acids. The CDR3 loop reads CASGAAKNIQYF. DNA for the CDR3: TGTGCCTCGGGGGCGGCCAAAAACATTCAGTACTTC.

Comment on this clonotype: Given a far larger clone just one base away, this is likely a sequencing read error. The CDR3 loop is CAISEHTTGVVDEQYF. In DNA form, the CDR3 reads TGTGCCATCAGTGAACATACGACGGGAGTGGTCGATGAGCAGTACTTC. The chain links TRBV10-3 to TRBJ2-7, with D possibly TRBD2 on 6 matching bases. The CDR3 has 16 amino acids. Germline assignment: CDR1 ENHRY and CDR2 SYGVKD. V was cut by 3 bases and J by 7 bases, with 22 bases left in between.

As for this clonotype: A read error is likely here: a far larger clone is one base away. The chain is built from TRBV7-4 and TRBJ1-5, with D unresolved. Germline V gene sequence: CDR1 SGHVT, CDR2 SQSDAQ. This CDR3 comprises 14 residues. Trimming shortened V by 5 bases and J by 6 bases, and 14 bases separated the two germline ends. CDR3 sequence (DNA): TGTGCCAGCAGCCCCAGGAAGTGGGGTCAGCCCCAGCATTTT. Translating it yields CASSPRKWGQPQHF.

This clonotype was detected ten times or more. The chain carries TRBV3-1 and TRBJ2-1; 7 positions agree with TRBD1. CDR3 size: 14 residues. Unmatched junction bases numbered 6, after V lost 4 bases and J lost 6 bases. The germline gives CDR1 LGHDT, CDR2 YNNKEL (reference sequence). CDR3 DNA sequence: TGTGCCAGCAGCCGAGGACAGGTCGCCAATGAGCAGTTCTTC. Protein sequence: CASSRGQVANEQFF.

Points on this clonotype: One base away lies a much larger clone, so this may be a sequencing read error. V gene TRBV5-3 combines with J gene TRBJ1-2; no firm D call. TRBV5-3 is an open reading frame whose function is uncertain. The CDR3 loop spans 14 amino acids. The V and J ends lost 8 bases and 4 bases respectively, with 18 bases between them. As DNA, the CDR3 is TGTGCCAGCAGCCCTACCGGGAACCTCTATGGCTACACCTTC. Protein product: CASSPTGNLYGYTF.

This clonotype appeared many times. This chain uses TRBV28 with TRBJ1-1; D uncertain. Trimming took off 3 bases at V and 5 bases at J, with 13 bases between the two ends. Germline V gene data show CDR1 as MDHEN and CDR2 as SYDVKM. CDR3 length equals 14 residues. The CDR3 sequence is CASSLRVAGTEAFF. The CDR3 nucleotides are TGTGCCAGCAGTTTGAGGGTGGCAGGTACTGAAGCTTTCTTT.

This clonotype was picked up many times. This chain links TRBV6-2 or TRBV6-3 with TRBJ2-5; D might be TRBD1 or TRBD2, each matching 5 bases. The V gene's germline CDR1 is MNHEY and CDR2 SVGEGT. The CDR3 totals 16 residues. Trimming took 6 bases from V and 2 from J, leaving 19 bases between them. The CDR3 nucleotides are TGTGCCAGCAGCCCCAAGGGACCTCGCAAACAAGAGACCCAGTACTTC. Encoded protein: CASSPKGPRKQETQYF.

This clonotype was counted ten times or more. The chain joins TRBV10-1 to TRBJ2-7; D tentatively reads TRBD1 or TRBD2 (5 bases each). This CDR3 is built from 14 residues. V shed 4 bases and J shed 1 base, with 11 bases lying between them. Germline V gives CDR1 WNHNN, CDR2 SYGVQD (reference sequence). CDR3 coding DNA: TGCGCCAGCAGTGCCTCGGGACGGTCCTACGAGCAGTACTTC. This translates into CASSASGRSYEQYF.

This clonotype was recorded at least ten times. The CDR3 sequence is CASSHRTSGGLGTDTQYF. In DNA, the CDR3 is TGCGCCAGCAGCCACAGGACTAGCGGGGGGCTAGGAACAGATACGCAGTATTTT. The chain has TRBV4-1 and TRBJ2-3; 14 bases agree with TRBD2. Germline V gene data show CDR1 as MGHRA and CDR2 as YSYEKL. This CDR3 comprises 18 residues. J lost 3 bases, V lost 3 bases, and 8 bases had no gene match.

A remark on this clonotype: A single base is all that separates this from a far larger clone, so a read error is likely. This chain joins TRBV24-1 and TRBJ2-7; 11 bases are shared with TRBD2. Germline CDR1 is KGHDR and CDR2 is SFDVKD. The CDR3 has 16 residues. Trimming took 2 bases from V and 7 from J; bases not matched to a gene: 9. CDR3 sequence: CATSDSGTSGYNEQYF. CDR3 bases: TGTGCCACCAGTGATTCCGGGACTAGCGGATACAATGAGCAGTACTTC.

In its sample, this clonotype was seen a few times. The chain has TRBV12-3 or TRBV12-4 and TRBJ2-3; D is possibly TRBD1 (6 bases). The CDR3 is made up of 13 amino acids. The V gene lost 7 bases and the J gene lost 3 bases, with 11 bases spanning the gap. The CDR3, as DNA: TGTGCCAGCAACAGGGTTGGGACAGATACGCAGTATTTT. It codes for CASNRVGTDTQYF.

The gene calls are TRBV3-1 and TRBJ2-5, with 10 bases fitting TRBD2. Germline loops: CDR1 LGHDT, CDR2 YNNKEL (reference sequence). CDR3 length: 17 amino acids. The V gene end was trimmed by 4 bases and the J gene end by 1 base; junction bases not matched to a gene: 9. CDR3 bases: TGTGCCAGCAGCCTAAGACTCCGGACTAGCGGCCAAGAGACCCAGTACTTC. Translation: CASSLRLRTSGQETQYF.

The rearrangement links TRBV7-9 to TRBJ2-1, with TRBD1 identical over 10 bases. The CDR3 loop spans 14 amino acids. V lost 2 bases, J lost 14 bases, and 9 bases stayed unmatched. Per the germline V gene, CDR1 is SEHNR and CDR2 is FQNEAQ (reference sequence). DNA for the CDR3: TGTGCCAGCAGCTTATTTCTGGGCGGGACAGGGGAGTTCTTC. This codes for CASSLFLGGTGEFF.

This sequence joins TRBV29-1 and TRBJ1-5; D gene uncertain. This CDR3 region has 14 residues. V lost 6 bases and J lost 4, with 16 bases in between. Germline V gene lookup returns CDR1 SQVTM and CDR2 ANQGSEA. The CDR3: CSVTEQPGNQPQHF. The CDR3 nucleotides are TGCAGCGTGACCGAGCAGCCCGGGAATCAGCCCCAGCATTTT.

This clonotype showed up many times. The V gene is TRBV7-6, the J gene TRBJ2-1, with D possibly TRBD1 on 6 matching bases. This CDR3 has 12 residues. Trimming cost V 4 bases and J 8 bases, with 9 bases left between them. Germline CDR1 reads SGHVS; CDR2 reads FNYEAQ. The CDR3 DNA sequence: TGTGCCAGCAGCTCAGGGGTCCATGAGCAGTTCTTC. Translated, it gives CASSSGVHEQFF.

This clonotype was counted ten times or more. This chain joins TRBV6-6 and TRBJ1-1, with no clear D. This CDR3 is built from 11 residues. Germline lookup yields CDR1 MNHNY and CDR2 SVGAGI (reference sequence). V lost 6 bases and J lost 11, with 13 bases in between. For the CDR3, the DNA is TGTGCCAGCAGAACAACTCTATCCGCTTTCTTT. It is translated as CASRTTLSAFF.

A few counts support this clonotype. This sequence joins TRBV19 and TRBJ1-1; D might be TRBD1 (5 bases). The germline V and J ends were trimmed by 9 bases and 6 bases, with 11 bases remaining between them. The germline CDR1 and CDR2 sequences are LNHDA and SQIVND (reference sequence). The CDR3 length is 11 residues. The CDR3 is CASERGAEAFF. The DNA for the CDR3 is TGTGCCAGCGAAAGGGGCGCTGAAGCTTTCTTT.

Remarks on this clonotype: This is likely an artifact of a read error, given a far larger clone one base away. This CDR3 reads CASSSMGQGRKVLSSYEQFF. In nucleotides, the CDR3 is TGTGCCAGCAGCTCCATGGGACAGGGGAGAAAGGTGCTTAGCTCCTACGAGCAGTTCTTC. The chain is built from TRBV7-9 and TRBJ2-1; the match to TRBD1 covers 10 bases. With V trimmed by 4 bases and J by 10 bases, 25 bases remained unmatched. The CDR3 runs to 20 residues. The V gene's germline CDR1 is SEHNR and CDR2 FQNEAQ (reference sequence).

This clonotype was seen repeatedly, ten times or more. This chain connects TRBV7-2 to TRBJ2-2; TRBD1 might be the D (6 bases). Germline values: CDR1 SGHTA, CDR2 FQGNSA. CDR3 size: 15 residues. The germline V and J ends were trimmed by 2 bases and 6 bases, with 13 bases remaining between them. CDR3 in amino acids: CASSLNRADAGELFF. CDR3 nucleotide sequence: TGTGCCAGCAGCTTAAACAGGGCGGACGCCGGGGAGCTGTTTTTT.